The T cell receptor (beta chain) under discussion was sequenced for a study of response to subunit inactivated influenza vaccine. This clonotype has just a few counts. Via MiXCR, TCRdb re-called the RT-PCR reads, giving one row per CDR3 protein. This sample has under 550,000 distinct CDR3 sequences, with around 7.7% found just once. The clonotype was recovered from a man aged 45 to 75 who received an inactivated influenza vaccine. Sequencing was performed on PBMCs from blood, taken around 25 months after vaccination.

The CDR3 region has the DNA TGTGCCAGCAGCTTAGCGGGAGCGGTGAACACTGAAGCTTTCTTT. As protein: CASSLAGAVNTEAFF. The J gene is TRBJ1-1, the V gene TRBV7-2; D gene uncertain. Germline V lookup: CDR1 SGHTA, CDR2 FQGNSA. The CDR3 sequence is 15 residues long. V shed 0 bases and J shed 0 bases, with 8 bases lying between them. Variable domain in full (rest from reference TRBV7-2 and TRBJ1-1): GAGVSQSPSNKVTEKGKDVELRCDPISGHTALYWYRQSLGQGLEFLIYFQGNSAPDKSGLPSDRFSAERTGGSVSTLTIQRTQQEDSAVYLCASSLAGAVNTEAFFGQGTRLTVV.